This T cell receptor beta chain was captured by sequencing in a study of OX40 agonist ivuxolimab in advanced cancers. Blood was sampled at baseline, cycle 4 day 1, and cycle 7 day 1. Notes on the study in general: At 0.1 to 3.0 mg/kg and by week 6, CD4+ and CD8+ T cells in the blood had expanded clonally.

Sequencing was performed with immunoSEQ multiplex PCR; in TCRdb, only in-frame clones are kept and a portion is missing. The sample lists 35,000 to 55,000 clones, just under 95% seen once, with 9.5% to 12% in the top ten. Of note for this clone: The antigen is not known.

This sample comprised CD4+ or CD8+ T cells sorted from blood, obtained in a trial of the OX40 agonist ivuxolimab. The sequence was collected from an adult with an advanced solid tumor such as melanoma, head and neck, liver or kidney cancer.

The DNA of the CDR3 is TGTGCCAGCAGACAGGGCAGCTATGGCTACACCTTC. It encodes CASRQGSYGYTF. The chain links TRBV9 to TRBJ1-2, with a possible D match to TRBD1 (6 bases). The germline V gene has CDR1 SGDLS and CDR2 YYNGEE. The CDR3 extends over 12 amino acids. Trimming stripped 5 bases from V and 4 bases from J, with 9 bases between.